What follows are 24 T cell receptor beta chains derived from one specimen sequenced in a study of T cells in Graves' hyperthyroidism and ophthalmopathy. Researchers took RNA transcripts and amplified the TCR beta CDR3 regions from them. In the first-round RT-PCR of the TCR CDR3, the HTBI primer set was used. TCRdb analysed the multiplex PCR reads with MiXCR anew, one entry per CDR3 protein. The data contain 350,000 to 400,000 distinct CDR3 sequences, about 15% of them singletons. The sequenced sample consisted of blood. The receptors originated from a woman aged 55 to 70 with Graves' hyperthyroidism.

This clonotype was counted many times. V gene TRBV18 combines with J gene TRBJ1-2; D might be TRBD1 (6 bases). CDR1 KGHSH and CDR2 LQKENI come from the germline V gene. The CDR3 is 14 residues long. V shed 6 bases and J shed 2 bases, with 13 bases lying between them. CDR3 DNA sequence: TGTGCCAGCTCTCGAGATCAGGGGAACTATGGCTACACCTTC. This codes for CASSRDQGNYGYTF.

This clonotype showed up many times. The CDR3 reads CASSLGPGRTEAFF. For the CDR3, the DNA is TGCGCCAGCAGCTTGGGGCCAGGGAGGACTGAAGCTTTCTTT. The chain recombines TRBV5-1 with TRBJ1-1; TRBD1 is a possible D gene (5 bases). The length of the CDR3 is 14 residues. The germline V gene encodes CDR1 SGHRS and CDR2 YFSETQ. The V end lost 0 bases, the J end lost 5 bases, and 11 bases lay between the germline ends.

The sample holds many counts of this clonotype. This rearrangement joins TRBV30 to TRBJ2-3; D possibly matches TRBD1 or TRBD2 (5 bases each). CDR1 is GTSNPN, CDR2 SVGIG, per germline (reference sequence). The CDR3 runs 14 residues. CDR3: CAEGSDKDSDTQYF. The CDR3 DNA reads TGTGCTGAGGGGAGCGACAAAGACTCCGATACGCAGTATTTT.

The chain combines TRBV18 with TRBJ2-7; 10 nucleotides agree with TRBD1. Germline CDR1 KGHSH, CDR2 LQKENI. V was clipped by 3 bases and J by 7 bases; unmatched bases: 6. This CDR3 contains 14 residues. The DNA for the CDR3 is TGTGCCAGCTCACCGAGACAGGGGGCCGGGGAGCAGTACTTC. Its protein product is CASSPRQGAGEQYF.

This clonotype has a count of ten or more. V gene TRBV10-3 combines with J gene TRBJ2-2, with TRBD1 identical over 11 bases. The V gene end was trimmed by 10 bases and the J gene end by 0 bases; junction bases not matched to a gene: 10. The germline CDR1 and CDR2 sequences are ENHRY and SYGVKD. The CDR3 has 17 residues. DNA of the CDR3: TGTGCCACCCGGGTCGGGACAGGGGGTTCGAACACCGGGGAGCTGTTTTTT. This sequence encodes CATRVGTGGSNTGELFF.

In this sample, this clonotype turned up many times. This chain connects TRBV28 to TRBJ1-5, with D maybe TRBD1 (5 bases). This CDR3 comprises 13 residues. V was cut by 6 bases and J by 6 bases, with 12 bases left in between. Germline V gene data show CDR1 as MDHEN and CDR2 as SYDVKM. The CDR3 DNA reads TGTGCCAGCAGCTCGGGGGGGAGTCAGCCCCAGCATTTT. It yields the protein CASSSGGSQPQHF.

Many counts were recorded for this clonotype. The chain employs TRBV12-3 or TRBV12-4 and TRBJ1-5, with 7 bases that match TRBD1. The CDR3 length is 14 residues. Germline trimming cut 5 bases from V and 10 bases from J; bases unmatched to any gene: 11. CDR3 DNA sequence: TGTGCCAGCAGTCCTACAGGGGTTTTAGGACCCCAGCATTTT. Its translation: CASSPTGVLGPQHF.

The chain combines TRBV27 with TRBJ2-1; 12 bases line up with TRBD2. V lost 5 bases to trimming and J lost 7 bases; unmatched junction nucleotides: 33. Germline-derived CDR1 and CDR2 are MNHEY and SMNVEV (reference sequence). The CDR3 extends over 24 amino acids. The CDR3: CASSVDRQGRIGWLAGGGVNEQFF. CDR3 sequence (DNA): TGTGCCAGCAGTGTAGACCGACAGGGGCGGATTGGTTGGCTAGCGGGAGGGGGTGTGAATGAGCAGTTCTTC.

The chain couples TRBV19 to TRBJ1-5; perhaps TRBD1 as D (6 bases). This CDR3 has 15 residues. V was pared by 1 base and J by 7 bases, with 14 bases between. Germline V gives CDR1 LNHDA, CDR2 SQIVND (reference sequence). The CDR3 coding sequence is TGTGCCAGTAGTATAGGCAGTCACACAGGGCAGCCCCAGCATTTT. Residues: CASSIGSHTGQPQHF.

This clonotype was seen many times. The CDR3 spells CASSLVPETQYF. In nucleotides, the CDR3 is TGTGCCAGCAGCTTAGTCCCAGAGACCCAGTACTTC. The chain couples TRBV11-2 to TRBJ2-5; D gene ambiguous. Germline CDR1 reads SGHAT; CDR2 reads FQNNGV. Deletions cut 1 base from V and 4 bases from J, with 4 bases between. This CDR3 contains 12 residues.

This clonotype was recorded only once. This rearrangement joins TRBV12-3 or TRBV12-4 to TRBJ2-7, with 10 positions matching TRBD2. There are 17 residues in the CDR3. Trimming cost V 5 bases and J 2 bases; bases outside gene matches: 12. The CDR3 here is CASSHPTSGDTTYEQYF. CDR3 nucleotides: TGTGCCAGCAGTCACCCCACTAGCGGGGACACTACCTACGAGCAGTACTTC.

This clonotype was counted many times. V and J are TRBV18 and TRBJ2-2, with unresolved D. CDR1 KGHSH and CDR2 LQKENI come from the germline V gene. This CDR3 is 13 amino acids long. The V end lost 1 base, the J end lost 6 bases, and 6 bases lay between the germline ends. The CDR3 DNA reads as TGTGCCAGCTCACCACGGGATTCCGGGGAGCTGTTTTTT. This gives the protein CASSPRDSGELFF.

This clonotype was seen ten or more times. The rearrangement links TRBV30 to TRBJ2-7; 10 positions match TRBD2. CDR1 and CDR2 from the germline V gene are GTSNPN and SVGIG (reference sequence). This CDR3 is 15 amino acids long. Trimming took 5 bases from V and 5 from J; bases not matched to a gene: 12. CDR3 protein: CAWGGALAGGHEQYF. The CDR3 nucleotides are TGTGCCTGGGGTGGAGCCTTAGCGGGAGGCCACGAGCAGTACTTC.

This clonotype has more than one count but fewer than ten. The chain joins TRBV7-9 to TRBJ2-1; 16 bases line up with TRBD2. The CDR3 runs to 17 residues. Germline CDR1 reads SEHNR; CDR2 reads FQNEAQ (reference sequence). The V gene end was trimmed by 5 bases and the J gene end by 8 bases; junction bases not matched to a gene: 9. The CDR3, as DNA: TGTGCCAGCAGCACCACGGGACTAGCGGGAGGGCCCTATGAGCAGTTCTTC. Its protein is CASSTTGLAGGPYEQFF.

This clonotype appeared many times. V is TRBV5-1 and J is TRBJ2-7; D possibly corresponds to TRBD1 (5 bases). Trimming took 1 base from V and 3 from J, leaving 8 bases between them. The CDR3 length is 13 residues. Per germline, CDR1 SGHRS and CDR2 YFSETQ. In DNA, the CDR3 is TGCGCCAGCAGCTTGACAGGTTTCTACGAGCAGTACTTC. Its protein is CASSLTGFYEQYF.

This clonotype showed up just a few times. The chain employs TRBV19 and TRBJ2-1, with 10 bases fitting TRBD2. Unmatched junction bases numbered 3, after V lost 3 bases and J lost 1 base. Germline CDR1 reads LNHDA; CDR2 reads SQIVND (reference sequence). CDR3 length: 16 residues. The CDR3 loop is CASSILAGVSYNEQFF. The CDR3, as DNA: TGTGCCAGTAGTATTCTAGCGGGAGTATCCTACAATGAGCAGTTCTTC. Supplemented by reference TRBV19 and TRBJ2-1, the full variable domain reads DGGITQSPKYLFRKEGQNVTLSCEQNLNHDAMYWYRQDPGQGLRLIYYSQIVNDFQKGDIAEGYSVSREKKESFPLTVTSAQKNPTAFYLCASSILAGVSYNEQFFGPGTRLTVL.

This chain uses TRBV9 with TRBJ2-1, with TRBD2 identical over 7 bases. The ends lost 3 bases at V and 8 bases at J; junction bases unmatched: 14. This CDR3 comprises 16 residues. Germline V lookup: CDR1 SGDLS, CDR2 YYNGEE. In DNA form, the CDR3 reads TGTGCCAGCAGCGCCTACTCTAGCGGCGGAGGGGATGAGCAGTTCTTC. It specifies CASSAYSSGGGDEQFF.

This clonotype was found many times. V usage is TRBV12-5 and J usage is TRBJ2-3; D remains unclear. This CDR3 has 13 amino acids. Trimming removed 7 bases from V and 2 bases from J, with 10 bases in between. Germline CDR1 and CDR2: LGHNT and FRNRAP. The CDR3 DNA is TGTGCTAGTGCCCTTAAACTCACAGATACGCAGTATTTT. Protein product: CASALKLTDTQYF.

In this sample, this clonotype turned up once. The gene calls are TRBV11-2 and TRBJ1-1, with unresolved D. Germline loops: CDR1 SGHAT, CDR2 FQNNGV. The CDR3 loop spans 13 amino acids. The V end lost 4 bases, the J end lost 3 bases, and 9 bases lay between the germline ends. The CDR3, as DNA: TGTGCCAGCAGCTCCTACAGAGACACTGAAGCTTTCTTT. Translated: CASSSYRDTEAFF.

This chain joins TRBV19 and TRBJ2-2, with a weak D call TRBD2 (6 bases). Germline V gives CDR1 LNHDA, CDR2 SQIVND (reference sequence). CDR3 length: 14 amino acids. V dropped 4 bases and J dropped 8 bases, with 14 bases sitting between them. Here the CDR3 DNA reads TGTGCCAGTAGTAGCGGGGCCTTAGTAGGGGAGCTGTTTTTT. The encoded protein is CASSSGALVGELFF.

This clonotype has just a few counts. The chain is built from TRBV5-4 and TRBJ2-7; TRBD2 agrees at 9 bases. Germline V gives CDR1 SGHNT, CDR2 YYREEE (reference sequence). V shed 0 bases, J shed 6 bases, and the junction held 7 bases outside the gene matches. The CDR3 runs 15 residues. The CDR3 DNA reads TGTGCCAGCAGCTTGGGGGATAGCGGGAGCTCCGAGCAGTACTTC. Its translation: CASSLGDSGSSEQYF.

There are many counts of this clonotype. CDR3 loop: CASSWAPTGEEAFF. The CDR3 DNA follows: TGCGCCAGCAGCTGGGCCCCGACAGGGGAAGAAGCTTTCTTT. The chain employs TRBV5-1 and TRBJ1-1, with 8 bases fitting TRBD1. The V gene's germline CDR1 is SGHRS and CDR2 YFSETQ. Losses at the gene ends were 3 bases for V and 8 bases for J; bases not matched to a gene: 9. The CDR3 runs to 14 residues.

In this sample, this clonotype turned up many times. The CDR3 bases are TGCAGTGCTGTGGAGGGAGGCAATCAGCCCCAGCATTTT. Translation gives CSAVEGGNQPQHF. The chain carries TRBV20-1 and TRBJ1-5; D is undetermined. The CDR3 loop spans 13 amino acids. The V gene lost 5 bases and the J gene lost 2 bases, with 10 bases spanning the gap. The germline gives CDR1 DFQATT, CDR2 SNEGSKA (reference sequence).

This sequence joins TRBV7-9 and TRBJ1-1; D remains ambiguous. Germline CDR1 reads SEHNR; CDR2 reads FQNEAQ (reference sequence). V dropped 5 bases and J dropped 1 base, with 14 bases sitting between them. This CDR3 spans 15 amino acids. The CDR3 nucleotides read TGTGCCAGCAGCCGAAGCCAATCCAGGAACACTGAAGCTTTCTTT. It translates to CASSRSQSRNTEAFF.